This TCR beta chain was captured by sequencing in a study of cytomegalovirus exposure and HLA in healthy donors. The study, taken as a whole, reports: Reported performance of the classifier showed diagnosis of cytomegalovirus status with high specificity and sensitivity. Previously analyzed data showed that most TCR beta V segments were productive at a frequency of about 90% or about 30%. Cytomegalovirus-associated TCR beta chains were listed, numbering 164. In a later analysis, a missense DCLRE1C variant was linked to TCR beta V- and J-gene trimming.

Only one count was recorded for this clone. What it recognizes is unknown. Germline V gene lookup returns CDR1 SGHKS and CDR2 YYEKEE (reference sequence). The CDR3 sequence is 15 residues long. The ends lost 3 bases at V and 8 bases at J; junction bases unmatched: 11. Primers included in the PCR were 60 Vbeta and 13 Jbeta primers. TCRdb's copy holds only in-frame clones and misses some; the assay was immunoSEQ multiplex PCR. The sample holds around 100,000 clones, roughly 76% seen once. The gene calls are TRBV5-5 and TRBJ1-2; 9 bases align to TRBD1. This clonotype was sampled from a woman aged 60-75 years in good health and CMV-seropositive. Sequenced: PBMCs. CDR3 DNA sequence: TGTGCCAGCAGCTCAACGGGACAGGGTGTGAGGGGCTACACCTTC. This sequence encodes CASSSTGQGVRGYTF.